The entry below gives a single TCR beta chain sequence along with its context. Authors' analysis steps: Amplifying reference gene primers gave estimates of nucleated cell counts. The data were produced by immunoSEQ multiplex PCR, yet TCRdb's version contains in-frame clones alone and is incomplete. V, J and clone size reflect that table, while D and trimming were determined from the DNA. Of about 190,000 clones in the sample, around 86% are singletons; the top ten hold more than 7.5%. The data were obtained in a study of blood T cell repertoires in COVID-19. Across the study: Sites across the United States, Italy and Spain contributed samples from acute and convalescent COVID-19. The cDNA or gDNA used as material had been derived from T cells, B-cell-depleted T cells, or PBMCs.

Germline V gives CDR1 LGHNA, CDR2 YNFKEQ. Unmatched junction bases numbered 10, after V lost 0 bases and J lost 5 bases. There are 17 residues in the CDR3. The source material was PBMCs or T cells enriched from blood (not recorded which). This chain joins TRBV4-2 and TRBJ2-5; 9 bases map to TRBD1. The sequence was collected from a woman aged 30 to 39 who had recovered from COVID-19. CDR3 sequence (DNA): TGTGCCAGCAGCCAAGAGTTTGGCGGGACAGGGAGGGAGACCCAGTACTTC. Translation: CASSQEFGGTGRETQYF.